A single sample gave rise to the 16 T cell receptor beta chains below, sequenced in a study of regulatory T cells in long-lasting Graves disease. This sample's time point: newly diagnosed GD, antithyroid drugs for less than 3 months. With RNA extracted from PBMCs as input, the TCR library was made. Construction of the TCR beta libraries employed iRepertoire HTBI primers in conjunction with Arm-PCR of CDR3 regions. In TCRdb, the multiplex PCR reads were re-called with MiXCR into one record per CDR3 protein. The table has over 350,000 distinct CDR3 sequences, 13% to 15% seen once. This same sample was also part of a study on T cells in Graves' hyperthyroidism and ophthalmopathy.

The material sequenced was peripheral blood mononuclear cells (PBMCs), taken at new diagnosis, from a patient treated with antithyroid drugs. The source of these receptors is a woman between 50 and 59 years old with Graves disease.

The sample holds many counts of this clonotype. The junction shows a germline mismatch at one end, possibly a read error. The rearrangement joins TRBV5-5 to TRBJ1-5, with D maybe TRBD1 (6 bases). The CDR3 consists of 15 residues. Germline V lookup: CDR1 SGHKS, CDR2 YYEKEE (reference sequence). The CDR3 sequence is CASSLDGTTGQPQHF. Written as DNA, the CDR3 is TGCGCCAGCAGCTTGGATGGGACAACGGGTCAGCCCCAGCATTTT.

This clonotype was counted between two and nine times. This chain connects TRBV4-1 to TRBJ2-5; D remains unclear. Germline assignment: CDR1 MGHRA and CDR2 YSYEKL. Deletions cut 0 bases from V and 5 bases from J, with 10 bases between. The CDR3 loop spans 14 amino acids. The CDR3 DNA is TGCGCCAGCAGCCAAGATCCCTTCGGGGAGACCCAGTACTTC. Translating it yields CASSQDPFGETQYF.

To note about this clonotype: A much larger clone lies one base from this, so it may be a read error. V gene TRBV28 combines with J gene TRBJ2-1, with 7 bases that match TRBD1. From germline, CDR1 is MDHEN and CDR2 SYDVKM. The CDR3 has 12 residues. V shed 8 bases, J shed 9 bases, and the junction held 7 bases outside the gene matches. As DNA, the CDR3 is TGTGCCAGCGGTTCGACAGGGCTTGAGCAGTTCTTC. The encoded protein is CASGSTGLEQFF.

Turning to this clonotype: The DNA is left out, because the CDR3 cannot be placed on it with certainty; the CDR3 is given as TCRdb lists it. This chain uses TRBV9 with TRBJ1-1; TRBD1, as called in the table, went unchecked against the DNA. Germline V CDR1 and CDR2: SGDLS, YYNGEE. The CDR3 sequence runs 18 residues, both termini included. The CDR3 sequence: CASSVAFGSGGSDTEAFF.

Many counts were recorded for this clonotype. The chain combines TRBV6-2 or TRBV6-3 with TRBJ2-1; 7 bases map to TRBD1. The germline V gene encodes CDR1 MNHEY and CDR2 SVGEGT. Unmatched junction bases numbered 9, after V lost 6 bases and J lost 4 bases. This CDR3 is 15 amino acids long. CDR3 loop: CASSPSHRGYNEQFF. CDR3 coding DNA: TGTGCCAGCAGCCCCTCCCACAGGGGTTACAATGAGCAGTTCTTC.

This clonotype appeared many times. The chain couples TRBV28 to TRBJ2-1; weak D call: TRBD1 (6 bases). The germline V gene encodes CDR1 MDHEN and CDR2 SYDVKM. Trimming removed 2 bases at V and 9 bases at J, with 17 bases between. The length of the CDR3 is 15 residues. The CDR3 reads CASSLTGTTNGEQFF. CDR3 coding DNA: TGTGCCAGCAGTTTAACCGGGACAACCAACGGTGAGCAGTTCTTC. The variable domain in full, with the rest retrieved from reference TRBV28 and TRBJ2-1, is DVKVTQSSRYLVKRTGEKVFLECVQDMDHENMFWYRQDPGLGLRLIYFSYDVKMKEKGDIPEGYSVSREKKERFSLILESASTNQTSMYLCASSLTGTTNGEQFFGPGTRLTVL.

This clonotype was counted ten times or more. The genes are TRBV28 and TRBJ2-3, with D perhaps matching TRBD2 (6 bases). The CDR3 is 16 amino acids. CDR1 MDHEN and CDR2 SYDVKM come from the germline V gene. Trimming removed 6 bases from V and 2 bases from J, with 18 bases in between. The CDR3 loop reads CASRPPWGRPTDTQYF. For the CDR3, the DNA is TGTGCCAGCAGACCTCCCTGGGGGAGGCCCACAGATACGCAGTATTTT.

V and J are TRBV10-3 and TRBJ2-1, with D perhaps TRBD2 (6 bases). CDR1 is ENHRY, CDR2 SYGVKD, per germline. Trimming cost V 6 bases and J 4 bases, with 16 bases left between them. This CDR3 has 15 amino acids. The CDR3 DNA is TGTGCCATCAGGTCGACTAGTTTGGGGTACAATGAGCAGTTCTTC. Protein sequence: CAIRSTSLGYNEQFF.

The table lists this clonotype with a few counts. This sequence joins TRBV2 and TRBJ2-7; unclear D gene. V lost 6 bases and J 7 bases, leaving 19 bases between the germline ends. Germline V CDR1 and CDR2: SNHLY, FYNNEI. This CDR3 is 14 amino acids long. The CDR3: CASSDHERLGEQYF. The CDR3, as DNA: TGTGCCAGCAGCGACCACGAAAGGCTGGGAGAGCAGTACTTC.

This rearrangement joins TRBV7-9 to TRBJ2-3; tentatively, D is TRBD2 (6 bases). The CDR3 contains 15 residues. Between the trimmed V and J ends, which lost 3 bases and 6 bases, there was a span of 16 bases. The germline gives CDR1 SEHNR, CDR2 FQNEAQ (reference sequence). The CDR3 nucleotides are TGTGCCAGCAGCTTCGGGACGGGAGAAGTCGATACGCAGTATTTT. Translating gives CASSFGTGEVDTQYF.

There are many counts of this clonotype. The chain is built from TRBV6-5 and TRBJ2-2, with D perhaps matching TRBD1 or TRBD2 (6 bases each). The germline V gene has CDR1 MNHEY and CDR2 SVGAGI. CDR3 length: 16 amino acids. Trimming stripped 4 bases from V and 6 bases from J, with 18 bases between. CDR3 nucleotide sequence: TGTGCCAGCAGTTTCAGGGGAGGCGCAGGTCCCGGGGAGCTGTTTTTT. Protein product: CASSFRGGAGPGELFF.

The CDR3 DNA is TGTGCCAGCAGCTTAAGGCGGGAGCGTTACAATGAGCAGTTCTTC. Its protein product is CASSLRRERYNEQFF. The V and J genes are TRBV5-4 and TRBJ2-1; 7 bases map to TRBD2. V dropped 2 bases and J dropped 4; count of bases not matched to a gene: 6. The CDR3 extends over 15 amino acids. The germline gives CDR1 SGHNT, CDR2 YYREEE (reference sequence). Looking up the rest from reference TRBV5-4 and TRBJ2-1 gives the full variable domain: ETGVTQSPTHLIKTRGQQVTLRCSSQSGHNTVSWYQQALGQGPQFIFQYYREEENGRGNFPPRFSGLQFPNYSSELNVNALELDDSALYLCASSLRRERYNEQFFGPGTRLTVL.

The sample holds a few counts of this clonotype. CDR3 loop: CASSPLAGHNEQFF. The CDR3 DNA reads as TGTGCCAGCAGCCCACTAGCGGGTCACAATGAGCAGTTCTTC. The chain carries TRBV7-3 and TRBJ2-1, with TRBD2 identical over 9 bases. Per the germline V gene, CDR1 is SGHTA and CDR2 is FQGTGA. The CDR3 is 14 residues long. V trimming: 5 bases; J trimming: 5 bases; junction bases outside the gene matches: 4.

This clonotype was seen repeatedly, ten times or more. The rearrangement links TRBV7-9 to TRBJ1-1; TRBD1 agrees at 9 bases. With V trimmed by 5 bases and J by 6 bases, 25 bases remained unmatched. This CDR3 contains 20 residues. Germline CDR1 and CDR2: SEHNR and FQNEAQ (reference sequence). The CDR3 loop reads CASSPSGGRTGDSQFAEAFF. DNA for the CDR3: TGTGCCAGCAGCCCTTCGGGGGGCAGGACAGGGGACTCTCAATTCGCTGAAGCTTTCTTT.

This clonotype was counted many times. The chain has TRBV10-3 and TRBJ1-1, with D unclear. There are 14 residues in the CDR3. Germline-derived CDR1 and CDR2 are ENHRY and SYGVKD. Trimming pared 2 bases from V and 1 base from J, leaving 8 bases between. This chain's CDR3 is CAISEPTENTEAFF. The CDR3 bases are TGTGCCATCAGTGAGCCCACAGAGAACACTGAAGCTTTCTTT.

This clonotype has only a few counts. The chain is built from TRBV9 and TRBJ2-3; D may be TRBD1 or TRBD2 (5 bases each). The germline V gene encodes CDR1 SGDLS and CDR2 YYNGEE. V gave up 0 bases and J gave up 4 bases, with 15 bases separating them. The CDR3 runs to 16 residues. The chain's CDR3 is CASSVDPGTVADTQYF. For the CDR3, the DNA is TGTGCCAGCAGCGTAGATCCAGGGACCGTAGCAGATACGCAGTATTTT.